This T cell receptor (beta chain) was captured by sequencing in a study of T cell responses to AZD1222 COVID-19 vaccine. The repertoire was sequenced with immunoSEQ multiplex PCR; TCRdb's copy has only in-frame clones and lacks some. The repertoire has approximately 120,000 clones, 90% of them found once; the top ten carry about 4.4%. This sequence originates from an adult in good health. Source: peripheral blood, taken on day 0 of MenACWY control vaccination.

The CDR3 nucleotides are TGTGCCAGCAGTGTGCAGAGAGCTTTAATGGGGTACAATGAGCAGTTCTTC. Its translation is CASSVQRALMGYNEQFF. The chain is built from TRBV2 and TRBJ2-1; unclear D gene. Trimming stripped 4 bases from V and 4 bases from J, with 20 bases between. The CDR3 has 17 residues. Per germline, CDR1 SNHLY and CDR2 FYNNEI.